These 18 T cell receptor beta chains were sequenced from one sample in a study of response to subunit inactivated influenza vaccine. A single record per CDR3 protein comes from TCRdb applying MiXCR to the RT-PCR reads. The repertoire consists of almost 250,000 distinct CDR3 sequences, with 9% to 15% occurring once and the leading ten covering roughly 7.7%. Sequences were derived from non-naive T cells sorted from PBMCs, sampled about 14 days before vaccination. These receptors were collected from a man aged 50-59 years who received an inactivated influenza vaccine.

CDR3 in DNA: TGTGCCAGCAGCGCCGCAGGGATGAACACTGAAGCTTTCTTT. Protein: CASSAAGMNTEAFF. This chain joins TRBV9 and TRBJ1-1; D possibly corresponds to TRBD1 (5 bases). Germline CDR1 SGDLS, CDR2 YYNGEE. The CDR3 sequence is 14 residues long. The V end lost 3 bases, the J end lost 0 bases, and 9 bases lay between the germline ends.

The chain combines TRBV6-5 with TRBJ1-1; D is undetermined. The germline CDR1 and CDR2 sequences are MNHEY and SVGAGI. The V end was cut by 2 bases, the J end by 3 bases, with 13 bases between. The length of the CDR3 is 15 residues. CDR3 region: CASSYHGPADTEAFF. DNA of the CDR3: TGTGCCAGCAGTTACCACGGGCCGGCCGACACTGAAGCTTTCTTT.

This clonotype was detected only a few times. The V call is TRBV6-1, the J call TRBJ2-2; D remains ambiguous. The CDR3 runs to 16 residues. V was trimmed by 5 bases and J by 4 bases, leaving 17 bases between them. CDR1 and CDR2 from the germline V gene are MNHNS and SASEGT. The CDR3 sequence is CASSRTGQGTTGELFF. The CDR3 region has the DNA TGTGCCAGCAGTAGAACCGGTCAAGGCACCACCGGGGAGCTGTTTTTT.

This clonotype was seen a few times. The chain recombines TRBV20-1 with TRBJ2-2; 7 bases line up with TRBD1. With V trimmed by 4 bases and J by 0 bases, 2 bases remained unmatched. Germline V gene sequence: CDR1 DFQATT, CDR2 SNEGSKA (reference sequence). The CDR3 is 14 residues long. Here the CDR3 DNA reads TGCAGTGCTAAGGACAGGACGAACACCGGGGAGCTGTTTTTT. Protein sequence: CSAKDRTNTGELFF.

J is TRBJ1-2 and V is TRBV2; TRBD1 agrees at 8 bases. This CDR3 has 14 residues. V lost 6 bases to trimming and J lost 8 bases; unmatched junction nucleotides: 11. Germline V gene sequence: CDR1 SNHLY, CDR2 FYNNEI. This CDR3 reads CASRGDRNIRGYTF. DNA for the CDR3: TGTGCCAGCAGGGGGGACAGGAACATTAGGGGCTACACCTTC.

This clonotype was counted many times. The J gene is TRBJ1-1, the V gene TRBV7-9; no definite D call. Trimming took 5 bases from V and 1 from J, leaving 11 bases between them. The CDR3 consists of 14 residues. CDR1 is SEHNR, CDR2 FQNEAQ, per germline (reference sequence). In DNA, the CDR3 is TGTGCCAGCAGCCGAGGAGGTGCGAACACTGAAGCTTTCTTT. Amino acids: CASSRGGANTEAFF.

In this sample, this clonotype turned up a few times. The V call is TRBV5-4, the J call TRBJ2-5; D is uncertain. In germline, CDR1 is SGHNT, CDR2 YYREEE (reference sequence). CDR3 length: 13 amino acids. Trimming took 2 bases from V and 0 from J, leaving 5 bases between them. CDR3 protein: CASSLADQETQYF. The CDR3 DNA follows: TGTGCCAGCAGCTTAGCCGACCAAGAGACCCAGTACTTC.

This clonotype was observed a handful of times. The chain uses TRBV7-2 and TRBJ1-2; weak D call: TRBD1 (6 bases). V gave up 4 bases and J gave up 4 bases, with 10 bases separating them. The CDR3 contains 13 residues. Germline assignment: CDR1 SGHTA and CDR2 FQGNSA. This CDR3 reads CASSSRGSYGYTF. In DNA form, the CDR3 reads TGTGCCAGCAGCTCCAGGGGTAGCTATGGCTACACCTTC.

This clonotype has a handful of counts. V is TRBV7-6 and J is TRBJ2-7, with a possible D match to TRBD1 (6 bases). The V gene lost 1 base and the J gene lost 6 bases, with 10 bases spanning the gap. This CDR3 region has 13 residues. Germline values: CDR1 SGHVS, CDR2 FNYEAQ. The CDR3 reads CASSLDQGSEQYF. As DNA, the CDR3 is TGTGCCAGCAGCTTAGATCAGGGGAGCGAGCAGTACTTC.

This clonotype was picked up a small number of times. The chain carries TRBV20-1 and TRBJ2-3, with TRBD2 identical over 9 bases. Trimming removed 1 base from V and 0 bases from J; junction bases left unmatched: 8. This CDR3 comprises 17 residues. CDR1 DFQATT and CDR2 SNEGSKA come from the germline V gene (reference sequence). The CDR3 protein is CSARAVGGGASTDTQYF. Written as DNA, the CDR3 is TGCAGTGCTAGAGCAGTAGGCGGGGGGGCTAGCACAGATACGCAGTATTTT.

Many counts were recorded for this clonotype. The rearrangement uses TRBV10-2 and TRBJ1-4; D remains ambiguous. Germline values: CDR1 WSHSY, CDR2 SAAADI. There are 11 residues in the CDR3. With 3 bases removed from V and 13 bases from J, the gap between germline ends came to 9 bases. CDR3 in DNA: TGCGCCAGCAGTGATGAGGGATTACTGTTTTTT. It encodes CASSDEGLLFF.

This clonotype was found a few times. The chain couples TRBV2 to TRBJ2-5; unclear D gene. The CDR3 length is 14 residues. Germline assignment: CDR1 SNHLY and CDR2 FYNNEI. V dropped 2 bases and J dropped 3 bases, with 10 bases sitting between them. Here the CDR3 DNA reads TGTGCCAGCAGTGAATTTCCGGGTGAAGAGACCCAGTACTTC. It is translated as CASSEFPGEETQYF.

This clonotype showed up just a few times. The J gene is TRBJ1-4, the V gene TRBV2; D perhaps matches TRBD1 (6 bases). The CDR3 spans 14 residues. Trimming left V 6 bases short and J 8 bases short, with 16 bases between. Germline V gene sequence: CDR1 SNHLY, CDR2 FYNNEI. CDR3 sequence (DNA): TGTGCCAGCAGCCTACAGGGACTGAAGGAAAAACTGTTTTTT. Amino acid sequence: CASSLQGLKEKLFF.

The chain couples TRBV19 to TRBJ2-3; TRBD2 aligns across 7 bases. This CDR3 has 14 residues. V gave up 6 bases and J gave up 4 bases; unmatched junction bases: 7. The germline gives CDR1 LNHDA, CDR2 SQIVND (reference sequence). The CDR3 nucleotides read TGTGCCAGTAGGCCTCTAGCGGCCTCAGATACGCAGTATTTT. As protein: CASRPLAASDTQYF.

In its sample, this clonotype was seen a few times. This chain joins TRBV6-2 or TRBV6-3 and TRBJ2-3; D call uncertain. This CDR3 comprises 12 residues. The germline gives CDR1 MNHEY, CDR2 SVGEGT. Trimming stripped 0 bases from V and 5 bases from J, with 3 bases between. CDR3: CASSYSKDTQYF. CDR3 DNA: TGTGCCAGCAGTTACTCCAAAGATACGCAGTATTTT.

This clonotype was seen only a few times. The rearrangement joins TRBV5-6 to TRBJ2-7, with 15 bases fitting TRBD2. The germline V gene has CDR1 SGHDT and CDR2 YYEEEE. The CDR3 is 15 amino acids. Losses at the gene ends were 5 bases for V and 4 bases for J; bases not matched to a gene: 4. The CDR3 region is CASRRTSGRGYEQYF. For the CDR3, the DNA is TGTGCCAGCAGACGGACTAGCGGGAGGGGGTACGAGCAGTACTTC.

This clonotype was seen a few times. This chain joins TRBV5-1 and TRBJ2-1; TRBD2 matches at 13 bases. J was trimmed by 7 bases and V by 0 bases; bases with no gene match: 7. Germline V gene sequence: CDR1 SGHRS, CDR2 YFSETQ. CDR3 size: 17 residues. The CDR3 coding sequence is TGCGCCAGCAGCTTGGCCACTAGCGGGGGGGCCAGGAATGAGCAGTTCTTC. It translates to CASSLATSGGARNEQFF.

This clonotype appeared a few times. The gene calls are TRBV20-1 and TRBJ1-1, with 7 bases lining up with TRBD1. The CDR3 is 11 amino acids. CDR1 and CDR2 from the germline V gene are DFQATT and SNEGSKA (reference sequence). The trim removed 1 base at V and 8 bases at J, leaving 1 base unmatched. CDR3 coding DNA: TGCAGTGCTAGAGCGGACAGGGAAGCTTTCTTT. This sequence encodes CSARADREAFF.